This T cell receptor (beta chain) was documented in a study of T-cell reconstitution after alpha-beta-depleted transplantation in children. Preparing the TCRbeta library involved the use of unique molecular identifiers. TCRdb itself ran the PCR reads through MiXCR, one entry per CDR3 protein. The data contain about 370,000 distinct CDR3 sequences, about a fifth of them singletons. Trimming stripped 5 bases from V and 7 bases from J, with 24 bases between. Germline CDR1 SEHNR, CDR2 FQNEAQ (reference sequence). This CDR3 contains 16 residues. This receptor was obtained from a human donor who donated a stem cell graft to a child with acute myeloid leukemia. The sequences come from PBMCs from the stem cell graft donor, collected from the stem cell graft. The chain combines TRBV7-9 with TRBJ2-7, with D possibly being TRBD2 (5 bases). CDR3 loop: CASSGKSGLRGEEQYF. In DNA, the CDR3 is TGTGCCAGCAGCGGGAAGTCGGGCCTTCGGGGTGAAGAGCAGTACTTC. The whole variable domain, filled in from reference TRBV7-9 and TRBJ2-7, reads DTGVSQNPRHKITKRGQNVTFRCDPISEHNRLYWYRQTLGQGPEFLTYFQNEAQLEKSRLLSDRFSAERPKGSFSTLEIQRTEQGDSAMYLCASSGKSGLRGEEQYFGPGTRLTVT.